The sequence of this T cell receptor beta chain was determined in a study of cytomegalovirus exposure and HLA in healthy donors. Study results and caveats: In an earlier analysis, most TCR beta V segments were productive about 87% or about 30% of the time.

V shed 5 bases, J shed 2 bases, and the junction held 10 bases outside the gene matches. Per the germline V gene, CDR1 is MDHEN and CDR2 is SYDVKM. There are 18 residues in the CDR3. About this clone: No antigen is known for it.

PCR was performed using 60 Vbeta and 13 Jbeta primers. The repertoire was sequenced with immunoSEQ multiplex PCR; TCRdb's copy has only in-frame clones and lacks some. The sample includes 100,000 to 150,000 clones, approximately 85% of them seen just once. The rearrangement links TRBV28 to TRBJ2-3; 13 bases map to TRBD2. Sequenced material: PBMCs. This clonotype was obtained from a woman aged 45-65 years in good health and CMV-seropositive. The CDR3 spells CASSDGLAGDYFTDTQYF. As DNA, the CDR3 is TGTGCCAGCAGTGATGGACTAGCGGGAGACTACTTCACAGATACGCAGTATTTT.